The 18 T cell receptor beta chains below were found in one sample sequenced in a study of blood T cell repertoires in COVID-19. TCRdb's table, derived via immunoSEQ multiplex PCR, lists solely in-frame clones and lacks some. Found here are 200,000 to 250,000 clones, under 85% of them singletons; the top ten hold roughly 7.8%. The specimen sequenced was peripheral blood. These receptors all come from a woman aged 80 or over with COVID-19, enrolled during active disease.

This clone has just a few counts. V gene TRBV2 combines with J gene TRBJ2-7; 8 bases line up with TRBD2. From germline, CDR1 is SNHLY and CDR2 FYNNEI. The CDR3 length is 13 residues. Trimming cost V 7 bases and J 5 bases; bases outside gene matches: 7. CDR3: CASNIAGPDEQYF. In DNA, the CDR3 is TGTGCCAGCAACATAGCGGGGCCTGACGAGCAGTACTTC.

The chain is built from TRBV9 and TRBJ2-1; no reliable D call. The CDR3 is 13 residues long. Between the trimmed V and J ends, which lost 1 base and 4 bases, there was a span of 6 bases. Germline V CDR1 and CDR2: SGDLS, YYNGEE. This chain's CDR3 is CASSVNQYNEQFF. The CDR3 DNA is TGTGCCAGCAGCGTAAATCAATACAATGAGCAGTTCTTC.

The J gene is TRBJ2-7, the V gene TRBV5-5, with a weak D call TRBD1 (5 bases). The CDR3 contains 15 residues. The V gene lost 2 bases and the J gene lost 2 bases, with 14 bases spanning the gap. Germline assignment: CDR1 SGHKS and CDR2 YYEKEE (reference sequence). The CDR3 DNA reads TGTGCCAGCAGCTTTTTCTCGGACACAGCCTACGAGCAGTACTTC. Its translation is CASSFFSDTAYEQYF.

This clone was counted once. V gene TRBV28 combines with J gene TRBJ1-1; D is perhaps TRBD1 (5 bases). V lost 9 bases, J lost 6 bases, and 20 bases lay in between. The CDR3 spans 14 residues. Germline V gene data show CDR1 as MDHEN and CDR2 as SYDVKM. The CDR3 loop reads CASLGGEVTPEAFF. CDR3 DNA: TGTGCCAGTTTGGGGGGGGAGGTAACCCCTGAAGCTTTCTTT.

In regard to this clone: Different DNA sequences within this sample yield the same CDR3. The chain employs TRBV6-1 and TRBJ1-1; weak D call: TRBD1 (5 bases). Germline lookup yields CDR1 MNHNS and CDR2 SASEGT. V lost 2 bases to trimming and J lost 4 bases, with 8 bases between them. The CDR3 is 13 residues long. The CDR3, as DNA: TGTGCCAGCAGTGAACAGGGCGGCACTGAAGCTTTCTTT. It yields the protein CASSEQGGTEAFF.

The genes are TRBV6-5 and TRBJ1-1; TRBD1 might be the D (5 bases). The V gene lost 10 bases and the J gene lost 4 bases, with 13 bases spanning the gap. Germline V gene data show CDR1 as MNHEY and CDR2 as SVGAGI. This CDR3 spans 12 amino acids. The CDR3 DNA reads TGTGCCACCTTAAGACAGTCCACTGAAGCTTTCTTT. This codes for CATLRQSTEAFF.

This clone was counted between two and nine times. J is TRBJ2-7 and V is TRBV28, with D unclear. The CDR3 spans 11 residues. Trimming cost V 7 bases and J 5 bases, with 9 bases left between them. Germline V CDR1 and CDR2: MDHEN, SYDVKM. The CDR3: CASKTRDEQYF. CDR3 bases: TGTGCCAGCAAAACACGGGACGAGCAGTACTTC. The full variable domain, with the rest looked up from reference TRBV28 and TRBJ2-7, is DVKVTQSSRYLVKRTGEKVFLECVQDMDHENMFWYRQDPGLGLRLIYFSYDVKMKEKGDIPEGYSVSREKKERFSLILESASTNQTSMYLCASKTRDEQYFGPGTRLTVT.

A few counts support this clone. The chain couples TRBV5-6 to TRBJ2-7, with 9 positions matching TRBD1. With V trimmed by 4 bases and J by 2 bases, 4 bases remained unmatched. This CDR3 is 14 amino acids long. Looked up from germline, CDR1 is SGHDT and CDR2 is YYEEEE. CDR3 DNA: TGTGCCAGCAGCCCCGACAGGGGGGCCTACGAGCAGTACTTC. This codes for CASSPDRGAYEQYF.

This sequence joins TRBV6-5 and TRBJ1-1; a possible D gene is TRBD1 (5 bases). This CDR3 comprises 12 residues. From germline, CDR1 is MNHEY and CDR2 SVGAGI. Trimming left V 9 bases short and J 7 bases short, with 15 bases between. The CDR3: CASCTRVYEAFF. As DNA, the CDR3 is TGTGCCAGTTGCACCAGGGTCTATGAAGCTTTCTTT.

The gene calls are TRBV3-1 (or the pseudogene TRBV3-2) and TRBJ1-1; D is uncertain. Trimming stripped 4 bases from V and 7 bases from J, with 10 bases between. The CDR3 totals 12 residues. Germline lookup yields CDR1 LGHDT and CDR2 YNNKEL (reference sequence). CDR3: CASSPPGGEAFF. In nucleotides, the CDR3 is TGTGCCAGCAGCCCCCCCGGCGGTGAAGCTTTCTTT.

The chain joins TRBV20-1 to TRBJ2-5; 10 bases agree with TRBD1. V shed 6 bases, J shed 7 bases, and the junction held 11 bases outside the gene matches. Germline V lookup: CDR1 DFQATT, CDR2 SNEGSKA (reference sequence). This CDR3 has 14 amino acids. CDR3 sequence reads: CSASTGTGEGTQYF. CDR3 nucleotide sequence: TGCAGTGCGAGTACCGGGACAGGGGAAGGGACCCAGTACTTC.

The table lists this clone with a few counts. This rearrangement joins TRBV2 to TRBJ2-7, with D perhaps matching TRBD1 (6 bases). V lost 6 bases and J lost 1, with 10 bases in between. From germline, CDR1 is SNHLY and CDR2 FYNNEI. This CDR3 contains 13 residues. CDR3 residues: CASSRGWSYEQYF. DNA for the CDR3: TGTGCCAGCAGCAGGGGTTGGTCCTACGAGCAGTACTTC. The full variable domain, in which reference TRBV2 and TRBJ2-7 provide the parts outside the CDR3, is EPEVTQTPSHQVTQMGQEVILRCVPISNHLYFYWYRQILGQKVEFLVSFYNNEISEKSEIFDDQFSVERPDGSNFTLKIRSTKLEDSAMYFCASSRGWSYEQYFGPGTRLTVT.

Only one count was recorded for this clone. The genes are TRBV6-5 and TRBJ1-1, with D unclear. CDR1 is MNHEY, CDR2 SVGAGI, per germline. The V and J ends lost 0 bases and 0 bases respectively, with 8 bases between them. The CDR3 is 15 residues long. CDR3 protein: CASSYSGSLNTEAFF. The CDR3 bases are TGTGCCAGCAGTTACTCGGGCAGCCTGAACACTGAAGCTTTCTTT.

The J gene is TRBJ1-1, the V gene TRBV9; D is perhaps TRBD1 (5 bases). Germline V gene sequence: CDR1 SGDLS, CDR2 YYNGEE. With 2 bases removed from V and 4 bases from J, the gap between germline ends came to 18 bases. This CDR3 spans 16 amino acids. The CDR3 region is CASSVGARTKGTEAFF. The CDR3, as DNA: TGTGCCAGCAGCGTTGGGGCAAGGACAAAGGGCACTGAAGCTTTCTTT.

V is TRBV6-5 and J is TRBJ1-1, with unresolved D. Germline CDR1 is MNHEY and CDR2 is SVGAGI. The CDR3 spans 15 residues. Trimming removed 5 bases at V and 1 base at J, with 14 bases between. The CDR3 region has the DNA TGTGCCAGCAGTAGTTCCCCTCGTAGGAACACTGAAGCTTTCTTT. Translating it yields CASSSSPRRNTEAFF.

The chain carries TRBV28 and TRBJ2-3; 14 nucleotides line up with TRBD2. This CDR3 region has 15 residues. Losses at the gene ends were 10 bases for V and 4 bases for J; bases not matched to a gene: 7. From germline, CDR1 is MDHEN and CDR2 SYDVKM. The CDR3 nucleotides read TGTGCCACCGGGACTAGCGGGGGCCCGGCAGATACGCAGTATTTT. It translates to CATGTSGGPADTQYF.

This clone came up once. The chain has TRBV19 and TRBJ2-1, with TRBD1 matching over 9 bases. CDR1 and CDR2 (germline): LNHDA, SQIVND (reference sequence). V shed 8 bases and J 2 bases; nucleotides not matched to a gene: 4. The length of the CDR3 is 14 residues. The CDR3 region has the DNA TGTGCCAGTGGGGGACAGGGACCCTACAATGAGCAGTTCTTC. As protein: CASGGQGPYNEQFF.

The rearrangement joins TRBV2 to TRBJ1-5, with D tentatively TRBD1 (6 bases). The CDR3 is 14 amino acids. Per the germline V gene, CDR1 is SNHLY and CDR2 is FYNNEI. V was trimmed by 8 bases and J by 6 bases, leaving 17 bases between them. The DNA of the CDR3 is TGTGCCAGCCATGTGGGGGGGGCTGGTCAGCCCCAGCATTTT. Translation gives CASHVGGAGQPQHF.